The clone carrying this TCR beta chain was seen repeatedly, ten times or more. Its cognate antigen is unknown. Not enrolled were patients with uncontrolled infection, other autoimmune disease, pregnancy or lactation. Isolation of PBMCs was performed on about 9.9 ml fresh peripheral blood. These data are taken from a study of T cells in Graves' hyperthyroidism and ophthalmopathy. Study-wide findings and caveats: Ophthalmopathy, as predicted by the model, came a median 6.5 months after the prediction. Most clonotypes expanded in the thyroid (above 0.001) were also present in blood.

CDR3 length: 14 amino acids. Between the trimmed V and J ends, which lost 3 bases and 5 bases, there was a span of 13 bases. CDR1 and CDR2 from the germline V gene are MDHEN and SYDVKM. TCR beta CDR3 regions were amplified from RNA transcripts. Using the HTBI primer set, a first-round RT-PCR was run on the TCR CDR3. Using its own MiXCR run on the multiplex PCR reads, TCRdb lists one record per CDR3 protein. Of hundreds of thousands of distinct CDR3 sequences listed, 15% to 20% are singletons. This chain uses TRBV28 with TRBJ1-2; a possible D gene is TRBD1 (6 bases). This TCR derives from a woman under 30 with Graves' ophthalmopathy. The material sequenced was blood. The CDR3 DNA follows: TGTGCCAGCAGTTTCACCGGGGGCGGATATGGCTACACCTTC. Protein: CASSFTGGGYGYTF.